This T cell receptor beta chain originates from a study of blood T cells in healthy people across ages. Findings of the study overall: Diversity figures based on one million T cells were deemed too low.

CDR1 and CDR2 from the germline V gene are MDHEN and SYDVKM. The CDR3 runs to 15 residues. A second PCR of 7 to 11 cycles used a sample-barcoded 5' primer and a J-beta primer mix. The template-switch adaptor was a 5' adaptor with 12 random nucleotides. It tagged each cDNA molecule. From the 5' RACE reads, TCRdb called clonotypes with MiXCR, one entry per CDR3 protein. The sample lists around 820,000 distinct CDR3 sequences, roughly 25% occurring once. This clonotype was seen a handful of times. Its antigen is not identified. Those donating, healthy Caucasian individuals from Russia, were aged about 6 to 95. The total RNA that was extracted per sample amounted to at least 5 micrograms. This same sample was also part of a study on T cells of mothers and their children.

The sequencing sample was made of blood. This rearrangement joins TRBV28 to TRBJ2-1; tentative D call: TRBD1 (5 bases). The J call is uncertain, as TRBJ2-5 better fits the DNA end. This receptor was obtained from a boy between 10 and 17 years old in good health. CDR3 region: CASSFRGRVPWTQYF. The CDR3 region has the DNA TGTGCCAGCAGTTTCCGCGGCAGGGTACCGTGGACCCAGTACTTC.